This TCR beta chain derives from a study of T cells in Graves' hyperthyroidism and ophthalmopathy. The study's findings and limits: In blood, most of the thyroid clonotypes expanded above 0.001 were also present. The model identified upcoming ophthalmopathy a median roughly 6.5 months ahead of onset.

RNA transcripts provided the source from which TCR beta CDR3 regions were amplified. The HTBI set primed first-round TCR CDR3 RT-PCR. TCRdb re-called the multiplex PCR reads with MiXCR, one entry per CDR3 protein. The table has about 770,000 distinct CDR3 sequences, approximately 18% seen once; the top ten hold 16%. The table lists this clonotype with many counts. The antigen remains undetermined. CDR3 length: 15 amino acids. From germline, CDR1 is SGHRS and CDR2 YFSETQ. The V gene end was trimmed by 1 base and the J gene end by 8 bases; junction bases not matched to a gene: 6. The sequenced sample was blood. The chain combines TRBV5-1 with TRBJ1-4; 9 positions agree with TRBD1. This TCR came from a woman aged 45 to 65 with Graves' hyperthyroidism that later progressed to Graves' ophthalmopathy. For the CDR3, the DNA is TGCGCCAGCAGCTTGTGGGGACAGGGTGAGGAAAAACTGTTTTTT. Translation: CASSLWGQGEEKLFF.